This is a list of T cell receptor beta chains from one sample in a study of cytomegalovirus exposure and HLA in healthy donors. Here immunoSEQ multiplex PCR was the method, and the copy in TCRdb shows in-frame clones only, minus some. The sample lists under 200,000 clones, about three quarters seen once, with 1.5% in the top ten. The sample taken for sequencing was PBMCs. The receptors originated from a girl aged 5-17 years in good health and CMV-seronegative. CDR3s include the opening cysteine and the closing phenylalanine or tryptophan.

v_gene,j_gene,CDR3aa
TRBV5-1,TRBJ1-1,CASNEQGMGNTEAFF
TRBV5-4,TRBJ1-1,CASSLALGGAGAFF
TRBV5-1,TRBJ1-1,CASSTRPGTGTLNTEAFF
TRBV5-1,TRBJ2-1,CASSLVLAGANNEQFF
TRBV6-1,TRBJ1-1,CASRTGLGANTEAFF
TRBV6-5,TRBJ2-1,CASSKIAGGSKEQFF
TRBV18,TRBJ2-7,CASSLWTEGYEQYF
TRBV18,TRBJ2-5,CASSPQLQETQYF
TRBV9,TRBJ1-2,CASSVEGGPVHGYTF
TRBV7-9,TRBJ1-1,CASSPRQGADTEAFF
TRBV6-1,TRBJ1-5,CASSEGGRDQPQHF
TRBV9,TRBJ1-3,CASSVAHSGNTIYF
TRBV7-9,TRBJ2-1,CASSLGTGTFF
TRBV5-1,TRBJ2-7,CASSRERTSGDEQYF
TRBV7-3,TRBJ1-1,CASSPGTGSTEAFF
TRBV5-6,TRBJ2-1,CASSPGQIYNEQFF
TRBV2,TRBJ2-5,CASSGDRGYETQYF
TRBV2,TRBJ2-1,CATSGQGSYNEQFF
TRBV25-1,-,CASSHPDRWDLYEQYF
TRBV7-9,TRBJ2-3,CASSSYTDTQYF
TRBV23-1,TRBJ1-6,CASTRGPGSPLHF
TRBV7-9,TRBJ2-5,CASSFLAADQETQYF
TRBV21-1,TRBJ1-1,CASAEDRVMNTEAFF
TRBV13,TRBJ2-2,CASGTFQGVGTGELFF
TRBV7-9,TRBJ2-1,CASSLDGPSYNEQFF
TRBV9,TRBJ1-2,CASSAISTGGYTF
TRBV6-1,TRBJ2-2,CASGRERLTGELFF
TRBV7-8,TRBJ1-2,CASSPFRDSYGYTF
TRBV29-1,TRBJ2-1,CSVGVGREQFF
TRBV5-1,TRBJ2-1,CASSSLTGANYNEQFF
TRBV7-7,TRBJ2-1,CASSLGANVDEQFF
TRBV6-1,TRBJ2-7,CASSLRDRAYEQYF
TRBV19,TRBJ1-5,CASSTPGTGVNQPQHF
TRBV19,TRBJ2-3,CAVSRGGGRADTQYF
TRBV28,TRBJ1-3,CASSSDRASSGNTIYF
TRBV5-4,TRBJ1-1,CASSLKGAPEAFF
TRBV5-1,TRBJ2-1,CASSLGLASDEQFF